Given below is one T cell receptor beta chain in context. With a J-beta primer mix and a sample-barcoded 5' primer, a second PCR ran 7 to 11 cycles. MiXCR, run by TCRdb on the 5' RACE reads, gives a single entry per CDR3 protein. The table includes 1.5 million to 1.8 million distinct CDR3 sequences, roughly 43% detected once. The data belong to a study of blood T cells in healthy people across ages. V lost 0 bases, J lost 4 bases, and 7 bases lay in between. This CDR3 has 14 residues. CDR1 is LGHNA, CDR2 YNFKEQ, per germline. The rearrangement links TRBV4-2 to TRBJ2-4; D gene unclear. This sequence originates from a young woman in good health. Sequencing was carried out using blood. CDR3: CASSQDLGKNIQYF. In DNA, the CDR3 is TGTGCCAGCAGCCAAGATCTGGGTAAAAACATTCAGTACTTC.